Detailed here is one T cell receptor beta chain. This sample was taken from a study of control samples from healthy donors and cancer patients. The germline gives CDR1 SQVTM, CDR2 ANQGSEA. This CDR3 has 14 amino acids. The data were produced by immunoSEQ multiplex PCR, yet TCRdb's version contains in-frame clones alone and is incomplete. The sample shows 65,000 to 90,000 clones, about 89% of them seen only once. The sequence derives from a man in his fifties or sixties in good health. The V call is TRBV29-1, the J call TRBJ2-1, with a tentative D call TRBD2 (5 bases). Input material: blood. The CDR3 loop is CSSMEPSRYNEQFF. The DNA for the CDR3 is TGCAGTTCAATGGAGCCTAGCAGGTACAATGAGCAGTTCTTC.